The 14 T cell receptor beta chains listed next were all sequenced from one sample in a study of T cells in localized non-small cell lung cancer. Clones were sequenced by immunoSEQ multiplex PCR, and TCRdb holds only the in-frame ones, with some missing. The profile shows about 36,000 clones, about 83% of them singletons. The specimen comprised peripheral blood, sampled before any cancer treatment. The origin of the receptors is a woman between 35 and 75 years old with stage I lung adenocarcinoma.

The V call is TRBV29-1, the J call TRBJ2-5; 7 nucleotides agree with TRBD1. Trimming at V came to 6 bases and at J to 2 bases, leaving 6 bases not matched to a gene. Germline V gives CDR1 SQVTM, CDR2 ANQGSEA. CDR3 length: 13 residues. The CDR3 DNA sequence: TGCAGCGTGGGACAGTTAGGGCAAGAGACCCAGTACTTC. Protein sequence: CSVGQLGQETQYF.

A remark on this clone: The sample holds other DNA sequences that translate to the same CDR3. The chain combines TRBV7-9 with TRBJ1-5; unclear D gene. Trimming cost V 2 bases and J 5 bases, with 7 bases left between them. Germline CDR1 and CDR2: SEHNR and FQNEAQ (reference sequence). The CDR3 runs 13 residues. CDR3 sequence reads: CASSLSRDQPQHF. For the CDR3, the DNA is TGTGCCAGCAGCTTAAGCAGAGATCAGCCCCAGCATTTT.

The rearrangement joins TRBV28 to TRBJ1-1; D is unresolved. From germline, CDR1 is MDHEN and CDR2 SYDVKM. The V end lost 1 base, the J end lost 4 bases, and 7 bases lay between the germline ends. The CDR3 contains 13 residues. CDR3 loop: CASSLFLSTEAFF. Here the CDR3 DNA reads TGTGCCAGCAGTTTATTCTTATCCACTGAAGCTTTCTTT.

The V call is TRBV6-5, the J call TRBJ2-7; TRBD1 is a possible D gene (6 bases). Germline values: CDR1 MNHEY, CDR2 SVGAGI. There are 13 residues in the CDR3. The V end lost 6 bases, the J end lost 3 bases, and 12 bases lay between the germline ends. The CDR3 reads CASRGTQNYEQYF. CDR3 DNA sequence: TGTGCCAGCAGGGGGACACAAAACTACGAGCAGTACTTC.

The rearrangement links TRBV18 to TRBJ2-5, with TRBD1 matching over 7 bases. Germline lookup yields CDR1 KGHSH and CDR2 LQKENI. The CDR3 has 15 residues. V lost 2 bases and J lost 5; bases outside the gene matches: 8. CDR3 protein: CASSPSRGLQETQYF. In DNA, the CDR3 is TGTGCCAGCTCACCAAGTAGGGGGCTTCAGGAGACCCAGTACTTC.

V gene TRBV19 combines with J gene TRBJ2-3, with D perhaps matching TRBD2 (6 bases). Between the trimmed V and J ends, which lost 0 bases and 3 bases, there was a span of 7 bases. This CDR3 contains 14 residues. Germline CDR1 reads LNHDA; CDR2 reads SQIVND (reference sequence). The CDR3: CASSIELATDTQYF. The CDR3 DNA reads as TGTGCCAGTAGTATAGAACTAGCAACAGATACGCAGTATTTT.

The chain has TRBV28 and TRBJ1-2, with D possibly matching TRBD1 (5 bases). The germline gives CDR1 MDHEN, CDR2 SYDVKM. The CDR3 consists of 16 residues. The V end was cut by 4 bases, the J end by 8 bases, with 23 bases between. The CDR3 bases are TGTGCCAGCAGTTCCGATATGCAAGGGGCAAGAAGGGGCTACACCTTC. Translated: CASSSDMQGARRGYTF.

This rearrangement joins TRBV5-6 to TRBJ1-2; 9 positions match TRBD1. Germline-derived CDR1 and CDR2 are SGHDT and YYEEEE. J gave up 1 base and V 4 bases, and 17 bases lay outside the gene matches. CDR3 size: 19 residues. CDR3 residues: CASSIERPGQGDNNYGYTF. The DNA for the CDR3 is TGTGCCAGCAGCATAGAAAGACCGGGACAGGGAGATAATAACTATGGCTACACCTTC.

J is TRBJ1-1 and V is TRBV5-1; D not certain. CDR3 length: 16 amino acids. Germline CDR1 and CDR2: SGHRS and YFSETQ. V was pared by 4 bases and J by 2 bases, with 18 bases between. This CDR3 reads CASSLGEVRSNTEAFF. The DNA of the CDR3 is TGCGCCAGCAGCCTCGGAGAGGTTCGGTCCAACACTGAAGCTTTCTTT.

The chain combines TRBV18 with TRBJ1-1; D is possibly TRBD1 (5 bases). CDR1 is KGHSH, CDR2 LQKENI, per germline. V lost 8 bases to trimming and J lost 2 bases, with 12 bases between them. This CDR3 region has 13 residues. The CDR3 sequence is CASGQTVNTEAFF. CDR3 nucleotide sequence: TGTGCCAGCGGGCAGACAGTTAACACTGAAGCTTTCTTT.

The chain combines TRBV5-4 with TRBJ2-7; a weak D match, TRBD2 (6 bases). Germline V lookup: CDR1 SGHNT, CDR2 YYREEE (reference sequence). The ends were cut back, 3 bases at V and 6 bases at J, with 16 bases in the middle. CDR3 length: 14 amino acids. The CDR3 spells CASSSQRSGGEQYF. The CDR3 nucleotides read TGTGCCAGCAGCTCTCAGAGGTCCGGGGGCGAGCAGTACTTC.

The chain links TRBV10-3 to TRBJ2-2; 14 bases fit TRBD2. This CDR3 is 17 amino acids long. The V gene end was trimmed by 8 bases and the J gene end by 1 base; junction bases not matched to a gene: 6. The germline V gene has CDR1 ENHRY and CDR2 SYGVKD. The CDR3 loop is CAIAGTSGGLNTGELFF. CDR3 sequence (DNA): TGTGCCATCGCCGGGACTAGCGGGGGTTTGAACACCGGGGAGCTGTTTTTT.

This chain links TRBV2 with TRBJ1-3, with 7 bases matching TRBD1. The germline V gene has CDR1 SNHLY and CDR2 FYNNEI. With 6 bases clipped from V and 3 bases from J, the junction kept 5 bases outside the gene matches. The CDR3 totals 14 residues. CDR3 in amino acids: CASRVQGYGNTIYF. CDR3 DNA: TGTGCCAGCAGGGTACAGGGGTATGGAAACACCATATATTTT. The entire variable domain, with the rest obtained from reference TRBV2 and TRBJ1-3, is as follows: EPEVTQTPSHQVTQMGQEVILRCVPISNHLYFYWYRQILGQKVEFLVSFYNNEISEKSEIFDDQFSVERPDGSNFTLKIRSTKLEDSAMYFCASRVQGYGNTIYFGEGSWLTVV.

J is TRBJ2-3 and V is TRBV7-9, with 10 bases lining up with TRBD2. V lost 8 bases, J lost 9 bases, and 17 bases stayed unmatched. This CDR3 spans 16 amino acids. CDR1 is SEHNR and CDR2 is FQNEAQ in the germline V gene (reference sequence). CDR3 DNA sequence: TGTGCCAGCGCCTCCACTAGCGGGGCCACGATAAAGACGCAGTATTTT. It codes for CASASTSGATIKTQYF.